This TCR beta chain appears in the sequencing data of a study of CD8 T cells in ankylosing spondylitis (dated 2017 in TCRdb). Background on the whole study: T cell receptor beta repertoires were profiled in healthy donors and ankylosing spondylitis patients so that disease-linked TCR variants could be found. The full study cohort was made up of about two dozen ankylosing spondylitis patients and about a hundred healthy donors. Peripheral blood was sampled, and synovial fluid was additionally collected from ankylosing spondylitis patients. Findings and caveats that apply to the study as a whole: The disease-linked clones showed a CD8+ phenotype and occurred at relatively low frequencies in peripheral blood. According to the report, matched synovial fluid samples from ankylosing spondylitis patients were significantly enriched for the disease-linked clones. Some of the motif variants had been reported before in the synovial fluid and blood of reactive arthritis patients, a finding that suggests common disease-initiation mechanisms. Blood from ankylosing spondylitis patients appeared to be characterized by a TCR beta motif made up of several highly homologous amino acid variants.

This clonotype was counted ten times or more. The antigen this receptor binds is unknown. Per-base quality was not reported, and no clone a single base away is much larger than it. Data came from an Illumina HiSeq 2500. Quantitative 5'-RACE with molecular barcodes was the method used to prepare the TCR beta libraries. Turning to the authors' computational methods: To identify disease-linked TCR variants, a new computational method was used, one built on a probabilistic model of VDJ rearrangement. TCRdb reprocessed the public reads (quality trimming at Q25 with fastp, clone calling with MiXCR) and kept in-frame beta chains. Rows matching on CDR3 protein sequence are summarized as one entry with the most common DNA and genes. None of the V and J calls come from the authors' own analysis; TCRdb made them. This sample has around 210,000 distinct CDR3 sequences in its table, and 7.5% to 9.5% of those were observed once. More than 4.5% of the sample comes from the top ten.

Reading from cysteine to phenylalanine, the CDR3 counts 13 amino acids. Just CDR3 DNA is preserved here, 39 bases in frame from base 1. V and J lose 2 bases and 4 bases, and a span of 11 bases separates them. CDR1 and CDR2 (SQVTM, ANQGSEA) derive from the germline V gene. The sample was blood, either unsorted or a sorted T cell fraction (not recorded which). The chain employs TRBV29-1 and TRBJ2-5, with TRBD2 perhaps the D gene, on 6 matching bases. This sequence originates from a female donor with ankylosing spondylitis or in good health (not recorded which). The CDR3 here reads CSVELALPETQYF. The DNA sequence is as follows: TGCAGCGTTGAACTAGCGCTCCCAGAGACCCAGTACTTC.